The rows below give T cell receptor beta chains drawn from one sample of a study of T cells in Graves' hyperthyroidism and ophthalmopathy. Using its own MiXCR run on the multiplex PCR reads, TCRdb lists one record per CDR3 protein. In the table there are approximately 720,000 distinct CDR3 sequences, around 20% of which are singletons. The sample consisted of blood. The receptors come from a woman aged 45 to 65 with Graves' hyperthyroidism that later progressed to Graves' ophthalmopathy. The CDR3 runs from the conserved cysteine through the conserved F or W. Fields, in order: V gene, D gene, J gene, clone size, CDR3 protein, CDR3 DNA. A D gene is named only where the DNA matches it firmly. The size field is filled for only some rows; it gives once, few, many or a size class.

TRBV12-3/TRBV12-4	NA	TRBJ2-1	many	CASTPSRGAINEQFF	TGTGCCAGCACCCCGAGTAGGGGGGCCATCAATGAGCAGTTCTTC
TRBV5-8	NA	TRBJ2-1	NA	CASSFSPYNEQFF	TGTGCCAGTAGTTTCAGCCCCTACAATGAGCAGTTCTTC
TRBV19	NA	TRBJ2-2	NA	CASTVTANTGELFF	TGTGCCAGTACCGTGACAGCGAACACCGGGGAGCTGTTTTTT
TRBV11-2	NA	TRBJ1-6	NA	CASSLDRSLSSYNSPLHF	TGTGCCAGCAGCTTAGACAGATCCTTGAGCTCCTATAATTCACCCCTCCACTTT
TRBV20-1	TRBD2	TRBJ2-3	many	CSARGLAGPYTDTQYF	TGCAGTGCTAGAGGACTAGCGGGCCCATACACAGATACGCAGTATTTT
TRBV20-1	NA	TRBJ2-2	NA	CSAAGSGSTGELFF	TGCAGTGCTGCAGGGTCCGGCAGCACCGGGGAGCTGTTTTTT
TRBV28	NA	TRBJ1-3	NA	CASSAIGTIYF	TGTGCCAGCAGTGCGATTGGGACCATATATTTT
TRBV6-1	TRBD1	TRBJ2-3	few	CASSPLPTGLEDTQYF	TGTGCCAGCAGTCCGCTCCCGACAGGGCTTGAAGATACGCAGTATTTT
TRBV12-3/TRBV12-4	NA	TRBJ2-3	many	CASSLDTTDTQYF	TGTGCCAGCAGTTTGGATACCACAGATACGCAGTATTTT
TRBV14	TRBD1	TRBJ1-5	few	CASSGTGAFEPQHF	TGTGCCAGCAGCGGGACAGGGGCCTTTGAGCCCCAGCATTTT
TRBV12-3/TRBV12-4	TRBD1	TRBJ2-7	few	CASSGQDYYEQYF	TGTGCCAGCAGTGGACAGGATTACTACGAGCAGTACTTC
TRBV16	TRBD1	TRBJ1-1	NA	CASSHGDRGGTEAFF	TGTGCCAGCAGCCACGGCGACAGGGGAGGCACTGAAGCTTTCTTT
TRBV13	NA	TRBJ2-1	few	CASSFQGDSYNEQFF	TGTGCCAGCAGTTTCCAGGGTGATTCCTACAATGAGCAGTTCTTC
TRBV30	NA	TRBJ1-2	many	CAWTIPRWKNYGYTF	TGTGCCTGGACCATTCCTCGATGGAAGAACTATGGCTACACCTTC
TRBV5-1	NA	TRBJ2-3	many	CASTPGSLVTDTQYF	TGCGCCAGCACCCCCGGGTCCTTAGTCACAGATACGCAGTATTTT
TRBV5-5	NA	TRBJ1-2	NA	CASAPFQANYGYTF	TGTGCCAGCGCCCCCTTCCAAGCTAACTATGGCTACACCTTC
TRBV5-8	NA	TRBJ1-2	few	CASTPGGIIYGYTF	TGTGCCAGCACGCCTGGGGGTATTATCTATGGCTACACCTTC
TRBV6-1	NA	TRBJ2-7	many	CASSFRLLRGESYEQYF	TGTGCCAGCAGTTTCCGACTCCTCAGGGGAGAGTCCTACGAGCAGTACTTC
TRBV7-2	NA	TRBJ2-3	many	CASSSEGRQGGTDTQYF	TGTGCCAGCAGCTCCGAGGGACGCCAGGGAGGCACAGATACGCAGTATTTT
TRBV19	TRBD1	TRBJ2-1	many	CASSLGQGNYNEQFF	TGTGCCAGTAGTCTCGGACAGGGCAACTACAATGAGCAGTTCTTC
TRBV20-1	NA	TRBJ1-2	many	CSAPRRQFGYTF	TGCAGTGCTCCCCGTCGACAGTTTGGCTACACCTTC
TRBV29-1	NA	TRBJ2-6	many	CSVDGGSGANVLTF	TGCAGCGTTGATGGAGGGTCTGGGGCCAACGTCCTGACTTTC
TRBV20-1	NA	TRBJ1-1	many	CSARDWSGKGKNTEAFF	TGCAGTGCTAGAGATTGGTCGGGAAAGGGGAAGAACACTGAAGCTTTCTTT
TRBV6-1	NA	TRBJ1-2	NA	CASSGGGGRTGEGYTF	TGTGCCAGCAGTGGAGGGGGTGGTAGGACGGGAGAGGGCTACACCTTC
TRBV20-1	NA	TRBJ1-5	NA	CSARGGAGRQPQHF	TGCAGTGCTAGGGGGGGGGCAGGGAGACAGCCCCAGCATTTT
TRBV6-6	NA	TRBJ1-2	many	CASSYSRPSRGYGYTF	TGTGCCAGCAGTTACTCGAGGCCCAGTCGGGGCTATGGCTACACCTTC
TRBV3-1	NA	TRBJ2-1	many	CASSDSPYNEQFF	TGTGCCAGCAGCGACAGCCCCTACAATGAGCAGTTCTTC
TRBV12-3/TRBV12-4	NA	TRBJ1-6	NA	CASRKRGPNSKNSPLHF	TGTGCCAGCAGAAAAAGGGGCCCAAATTCGAAGAATTCACCCCTCCACTTT
TRBV11-2	NA	TRBJ2-7	NA	CASSLNGGCEQYF	TGTGCCAGCAGCTTAAACGGGGGTTGCGAGCAGTACTTC
TRBV9	TRBD2	TRBJ2-1	NA	CASSPIGRGDYNEQFF	TGTGCCAGCAGCCCTATCGGGCGGGGGGACTACAATGAGCAGTTCTTC
TRBV7-9	TRBD2	TRBJ2-1	few	CASSPQAGATYNEQFF	TGTGCCAGCAGCCCCCAAGCGGGAGCAACCTACAATGAGCAGTTCTTC
TRBV11-2	NA	TRBJ2-5	many	CASSSSRDGRQETQYF	TGTGCCAGCAGCTCGTCCCGGGACGGAAGACAAGAGACCCAGTACTTC
TRBV6-2/TRBV6-3	TRBD2	TRBJ2-3	few	CASSYWGGGPPDTQYF	TGTGCCAGCAGTTACTGGGGGGGGGGACCCCCAGATACGCAGTATTTT